What follows are 23 T cell receptor beta chains derived from one specimen sequenced in a study of tumor and adjacent non-tumor tissue in lung cancer. RNA was extracted from bulk tissue without any cell sorting. This non-tumor lung sample came from over 3 cm beyond the tumor edge. A modified ARM-PCR protocol with three rounds of nested PCR amplified TCRbeta. Each CDR3 protein gets one entry after TCRdb re-called the multiplex PCR reads with MiXCR. The table shows roughly 75,000 distinct CDR3 sequences, with roughly 80% occurring only once. Sequencing was carried out using distant non-tumor lung tissue. These receptors were collected from a man aged 55 to 69 with non-small cell lung cancer.

In its sample, this clonotype was seen many times. The CDR3 region has the DNA TGCGCCAGCAGCGAACTACAGGGGGCGAGCACTGAAGCTTTCTTT. Translated: CASSELQGASTEAFF. J is TRBJ1-1 and V is TRBV5-1, with 9 bases lining up with TRBD1. Germline V gene sequence: CDR1 SGHRS, CDR2 YFSETQ. The CDR3 consists of 15 residues. V dropped 4 bases and J dropped 4; count of bases not matched to a gene: 8.

This clonotype was counted only a few times. The junction departs from the called germline gene at one end, perhaps through a read error. The chain carries TRBV6-5 and TRBJ1-5; D remains ambiguous. CDR3 length equals 17 residues. Looked up from germline, CDR1 is MNHEY and CDR2 is SVGAGI. The CDR3: CANSYSLDLVKGWPQHF. As DNA, the CDR3 is TGTGCCAACAGTTACTCCCTGGACCTCGTAAAAGGGTGGCCCCAGCATTTT.

Regarding this clonotype: The junction departs from the called germline gene at one end, perhaps through a read error. The rearrangement joins TRBV5-4 to TRBJ2-7; D is perhaps TRBD2 (7 bases). This CDR3 has 15 residues. The germline gives CDR1 SGHNT, CDR2 YYREEE (reference sequence). The CDR3 spells CASSLGRGPGYEQYF. The CDR3 DNA sequence: TGTGCCAGCAGCTTGGGGCGGGGGCCTGGCTACGAACAGTACTTC.

This clonotype showed up many times. The V gene is TRBV12-3 or TRBV12-4, the J gene TRBJ1-2; TRBD1 is a possible D gene (5 bases). Trimming took 2 bases from V and 4 from J, leaving 11 bases between them. The length of the CDR3 is 14 residues. The CDR3 here is CASSLSGGAYGYTF. CDR3 coding DNA: TGTGCCAGCAGTTTAAGTGGGGGAGCCTATGGCTACACCTTC.

With respect to this clonotype: Germline is not matched at one junction end, which may reflect a read error. The V call is TRBV6-1, the J call TRBJ1-5; D call uncertain. The V gene's germline CDR1 is MNHNS and CDR2 SASEGT. The CDR3 extends over 17 amino acids. The CDR3 coding sequence is TGTGCCAGCAGTGGGACTTTTGACTCAATAAGCAATCAGCCTCAGCATTTT. This translates into CASSGTFDSISNQPQHF.

In regard to this clonotype: This is likely a read error, given that the CDR3 carries no conserved phenylalanine or tryptophan at its end. Because the CDR3's place on the DNA is in doubt, the DNA is left out and the CDR3 is given as listed by TCRdb. The chain recombines TRBV20-1 with TRBJ2-7. Per the germline V gene, CDR1 is DFQATT and CDR2 is SNEGSKA (reference sequence). Both ends counted, the CDR3 spans 12 residues. CDR3 residues: CSASAVTYEEYI.

This clonotype was counted between two and nine times. A much larger clone differs from this one at a single base, so this may be a read error. The chain has TRBV12-3 or TRBV12-4 and TRBJ1-1; D is perhaps TRBD1 (6 bases). The CDR3 has 13 amino acids. CDR3 amino acids: CASSRGGNTEALF. CDR3 DNA sequence: TGTGCCAGCAGCAGAGGGGGGAACACTGAAGCTTTATTT.

Note on this clonotype: At one boundary the junction diverges from the germline segment, which might be a read error. CDR3 in DNA: TGCAGCGTTGAAGATCGGGGGGAAGGAGAGCAGCACTTC. Residues: CSVEDRGEGEQHF. The genes are TRBV29-1 and TRBJ2-7; 7 bases are shared with TRBD2. The CDR3 runs to 13 residues. Germline V CDR1 and CDR2: SQVTM, ANQGSEA.

Turning to this clonotype: Relative to the germline gene, one junction end is altered; a read error may explain this. The chain joins TRBV5-4 to TRBJ2-3; 16 bases agree with TRBD2. From germline, CDR1 is SGHNT and CDR2 YYREEE (reference sequence). The CDR3 contains 18 residues. The DNA for the CDR3 is TGTGTCAGCAGCTCCTCCCCCGGGACTAGCGGGGGGGCACGTACGCGGTATTTT. Its translation: CVSSSSPGTSGGARTRYF.

A note on this clonotype: At one end, the junction sequence differs from germline, possibly due to a read error. This chain joins TRBV5-4 and TRBJ1-1; tentative D call: TRBD1 (5 bases). CDR1 and CDR2 from the germline V gene are SGHNT and YYREEE (reference sequence). This CDR3 has 14 residues. The CDR3 loop reads CAIKQGARRTEASF. The CDR3 coding sequence is TGTGCCATTAAACAAGGGGCGAGGAGGACTGAAGCTTCCTTT.

The genes are TRBV5-6 and TRBJ2-1; TRBD2 aligns across 7 bases. Germline CDR1 reads SGHDT; CDR2 reads YYEEEE. The CDR3 sequence is 13 residues long. CDR3 in DNA: TGTGGCAACCCTCTTCGACTAGCCCATGAGCAGTTCTTC. Protein: CGNPLRLAHEQFF.

For this clonotype: Compared with germline, one end of the junction differs, possibly owing to a read error. Written as DNA, the CDR3 is TGCGCCGGCAGCCAAGATCCGGGGACTAGCGGGAGGACTAACACAGATACGCAGTATTTT. Translated: CAGSQDPGTSGRTNTDTQYF. The rearrangement links TRBV4-3 to TRBJ2-3; 15 bases are shared with TRBD2. The CDR3 spans 20 residues. Germline V lookup: CDR1 LGHNA, CDR2 YSLEER.

Only a few counts were recorded for this clonotype. With a much larger clone just one base away, this may be a read error. The chain uses TRBV4-2 and TRBJ2-7, with D possibly being TRBD2 (6 bases). V was shortened by 0 bases and J by 7 bases, with 22 bases between the two germline ends. The CDR3 totals 17 residues. Germline loops: CDR1 LGHNA, CDR2 YNFKEQ. For the CDR3, the DNA is TGTGCCAGCAGCCAAGATATACCGGGAGCGGCGTTGTTTGAGCAGTACTTC. This translates into CASSQDIPGAALFEQYF.

Regarding this clonotype: One junction end disagrees with the germline gene, perhaps due to a read error. The rearrangement links TRBV20-1 to TRBJ2-3; TRBD1 is a possible D gene (5 bases). CDR3 length equals 13 residues. The germline V gene encodes CDR1 DFQATT and CDR2 SNEGSKA (reference sequence). CDR3: CSASLWGTDTQNF. Written as DNA, the CDR3 is TGCAGTGCTAGTTTGTGGGGCACAGACACGCAGAATTTT.

This clonotype was detected only once. The junction does not match germline at one end; this may be a read error. The chain links TRBV11-3 to TRBJ2-3; D might be TRBD2 (7 bases). The length of the CDR3 is 16 residues. Germline V gives CDR1 SGHNT, CDR2 YENEEA. The CDR3 DNA follows: TGTGCCAGCAGCTTAGTCGCCGGGGGGCGGATAGATACGAAGTATTTT. Amino acid sequence: CASSLVAGGRIDTKYF.

Only one count was recorded for this clonotype. The CDR3 ends on some other residue instead of the conserved phenylalanine or tryptophan, so this is likely a read error. J is TRBJ2-1 and V is TRBV20-1; 9 bases map to TRBD2. Germline V lookup: CDR1 DFQATT, CDR2 SNEGSKA (reference sequence). The length of the CDR3 is 15 residues. The CDR3: CSADSAGGPWNGQFL. In DNA, the CDR3 is TGCAGTGCTGACTCAGCGGGGGGCCCGTGGAATGGGCAGTTCCTC.

This clonotype came up once. The junction shows a germline mismatch at one end, possibly a read error. Here the CDR3 reads CSSSLEPSTDTQYF. DNA of the CDR3: TGCTCCAGCAGCTTGGAACCAAGCACAGATACGCAGTATTTT. The chain couples TRBV5-1 to TRBJ2-3; D unresolved. CDR1 and CDR2 (germline): SGHRS, YFSETQ. There are 14 residues in the CDR3.

This clonotype was seen a single time. The chain is built from TRBV11-3 and TRBJ1-1; perhaps TRBD1 as D (6 bases). Germline V gene lookup returns CDR1 SGHNT and CDR2 YENEEA. This CDR3 has 14 residues. The V end was cut by 5 bases, the J end by 2 bases, with 12 bases between. The CDR3 spells CASSTQGLNTEAFF. CDR3 in DNA: TGTGCCAGCAGCACACAGGGACTAAACACTGAAGCTTTCTTT.

A remark on this clonotype: A read error is possible here, since a much larger clone lies one base away. The chain links TRBV10-1 to TRBJ2-7; D possibly corresponds to TRBD1 (6 bases). The CDR3 totals 13 residues. The ends were cut back, 3 bases at V and 7 bases at J, with 13 bases in the middle. The germline gives CDR1 WNHNN, CDR2 SYGVQD (reference sequence). CDR3 in DNA: TGCGCCAGCAGTGACCGGACAGAGCTTGAGCAGTACTTC. This gives the protein CASSDRTELEQYF.

On this clonotype itself: With a much larger clone just one base away, this may be a read error. The V and J genes are TRBV5-5 and TRBJ1-1; D not resolved. The CDR3 length is 12 residues. V lost 6 bases to trimming and J lost 1 base, with 7 bases between them. The germline CDR1 and CDR2 sequences are SGHKS and YYEKEE (reference sequence). The CDR3 sequence is CASNFGNTEAFF. The CDR3 nucleotides read TGTGCCAGCAACTTTGGGAACACTGAAGCTTTCTTT.

A remark on this clonotype: As the CDR3 is not closed by the conserved phenylalanine or tryptophan, this likely results from a read error. The chain links TRBV11-2 to TRBJ2-5, with TRBD1 as a possible D gene (5 bases). Between the trimmed V and J ends, which lost 4 bases and 1 base, there was a span of 10 bases. The CDR3 loop spans 14 amino acids. CDR1 and CDR2 (germline): SGHAT, FQNNGV. The CDR3 loop is CASSSIQVQETQYS. Here the CDR3 DNA reads TGTGCCAGCAGCTCTATACAGGTCCAAGAGACCCAGTACTCC.

Worth noting for this clonotype: The junction shows a germline mismatch at one end, possibly a read error. The V gene is TRBV29-1, the J gene TRBJ2-1; the D gene is possibly TRBD2 (6 bases). Germline values: CDR1 SQVTM, CDR2 ANQGSEA. The CDR3 has 14 amino acids. CDR3 protein: CSVELLAGMNEQFF. The CDR3 region has the DNA TGTAGCGTTGAGCTACTAGCCGGCATGAATGAGCAGTTCTTC.

The genes are TRBV11-2 and TRBJ2-5, with unresolved D. The germline V gene encodes CDR1 SGHAT and CDR2 FQNNGV. The CDR3 is 15 residues long. The V gene lost 5 bases and the J gene lost 1 base, with 14 bases spanning the gap. CDR3 in amino acids: CASSPEVGVQETQYF. As DNA, the CDR3 is TGTGCCAGCAGCCCCGAAGTGGGCGTCCAAGAGACCCAGTACTTC.